This entry concerns a single T cell receptor beta chain. The antigen remains unidentified. This entry belongs to a study of CD8 T cells in Susac syndrome. An input of about 0.45 to 1 ug of RNA was subjected to reverse transcription using random hexamers. TCRdb called the immunoSEQ multiplex PCR reads again in MiXCR, with one record for every CDR3 protein. The sample has tens of thousands of distinct CDR3 sequences, 95% to 96% seen once; the top ten hold more than 0.35%. CDR3 length: 14 amino acids. CDR1 SNHLY and CDR2 FYNNEI come from the germline V gene. V lost 11 bases to trimming and J lost 5 bases; unmatched junction nucleotides: 8. Study-wide results and limits: Total CD8+ and CD8+ TEMRA repertoires contained fewer than 20 and five Susac-specific public clones, respectively.

The sequenced sample was CD8+ T cells from PBMCs. V usage is TRBV2 and J usage is TRBJ2-3; 12 nucleotides align to TRBD2. This TCR derives from a human donor with Susac syndrome. The CDR3 nucleotides are TGTGCCTCATCCTCTAGCGGGGGGGGAGATACGCAGTATTTT. Protein product: CASSSSGGGDTQYF.